This passage covers 14 T cell receptor beta chains from one sample sequenced in a study of T cell clones after liver transplantation. Data came from immunoSEQ multiplex PCR; TCRdb stores just in-frame clones and leaves some out. Among about 120,000 clones listed, roughly nine tenths were seen once. The sample in question was CD4+ T cells from blood, obtained 12 months after liver transplant. These receptors were collected from a human patient who received a liver transplant. Some T cells may have come from the graft donor.

V and J are TRBV5-5 and TRBJ2-5, with D perhaps matching TRBD2 (6 bases). V dropped 4 bases and J dropped 1 base, with 11 bases sitting between them. The CDR3 covers 14 residues. Looked up from germline, CDR1 is SGHKS and CDR2 is YYEKEE (reference sequence). The chain's CDR3 is CASSPWEVQETQYF. DNA of the CDR3: TGTGCCAGCAGCCCTTGGGAGGTCCAAGAGACCCAGTACTTC.

V is TRBV18 and J is TRBJ2-1, with D perhaps TRBD1 (6 bases). The CDR3 spans 16 residues. The ends were cut back, 3 bases at V and 7 bases at J, with 19 bases in the middle. Germline assignment: CDR1 KGHSH and CDR2 LQKENI. The CDR3 coding sequence is TGTGCCAGCTCACCTTTTCCCTTACAACAGGGAAATGAGCAGTTCTTC. This codes for CASSPFPLQQGNEQFF.

This chain connects TRBV5-1 to TRBJ2-2; tentatively, D is TRBD1 (5 bases). Germline V CDR1 and CDR2: SGHRS, YFSETQ. The CDR3 length is 15 residues. V lost 0 bases and J 4 bases, leaving 10 bases between the germline ends. The CDR3 spells CASSLAGQSTGELFF. Here the CDR3 DNA reads TGCGCCAGCAGCTTGGCCGGACAAAGCACCGGGGAGCTGTTTTTT.

This chain joins TRBV7-6 and TRBJ2-3; D is unclear. Germline-derived CDR1 and CDR2 are SGHVS and FNYEAQ. This CDR3 contains 13 residues. The V gene lost 2 bases and the J gene lost 2 bases, with 5 bases spanning the gap. This CDR3 is CASSLFSTDTQYF. As DNA, the CDR3 is TGTGCCAGCAGCTTATTCTCCACAGATACGCAGTATTTT.

The gene calls are TRBV30 and TRBJ1-2, with D uncertain. Germline CDR1 reads GTSNPN; CDR2 reads SVGIG (reference sequence). V was clipped by 0 bases and J by 2 bases, with 13 bases between them. The length of the CDR3 is 15 residues. CDR3 loop: CAWSVGGGANYGYTF. CDR3 in DNA: TGTGCCTGGAGTGTGGGAGGAGGCGCAAACTATGGCTACACCTTC. The full variable domain, its missing parts supplied by reference TRBV30 and TRBJ1-2, is SQTIHQWPATLVQPVGSPLSLECTVEGTSNPNLYWYRQAAGRGLQLLFYSVGIGQISSEVPQNLSASRPQDRQFILSSKKLLLSDSGFYLCAWSVGGGANYGYTFGSGTRLTVV.

This chain links TRBV7-9 with TRBJ2-2, with 8 bases lining up with TRBD1. After removal of 2 bases from V and 5 bases from J, the junction contained 7 bases not matched to a gene. The germline V gene has CDR1 SEHNR and CDR2 FQNEAQ (reference sequence). The CDR3 covers 16 residues. CDR3 sequence: CASSLRQGARTGELFF. The CDR3 DNA follows: TGTGCCAGCAGCTTAAGGCAGGGGGCTAGGACCGGGGAGCTGTTTTTT. Combining the CDR3 with reference TRBV7-9 and TRBJ2-2 gives the whole variable domain DTGVSQNPRHKITKRGQNVTFRCDPISEHNRLYWYRQTLGQGPEFLTYFQNEAQLEKSRLLSDRFSAERPKGSFSTLEIQRTEQGDSAMYLCASSLRQGARTGELFFGEGSRLTVL.

This chain connects TRBV30 to TRBJ1-5, with a possible D match to TRBD1 (5 bases). V was shortened by 3 bases and J by 4 bases, with 13 bases between the two germline ends. There are 14 residues in the CDR3. Germline values: CDR1 GTSNPN, CDR2 SVGIG (reference sequence). CDR3 in DNA: TGTGCCTGGAGGGACGGGGGAAGGAATCAGCCCCAGCATTTT. This gives the protein CAWRDGGRNQPQHF.

The chain recombines TRBV11-2 with TRBJ1-1; 8 bases are a match to TRBD1. Trimming removed 0 bases from V and 7 bases from J; junction bases left unmatched: 7. The CDR3 is 15 residues long. Germline values: CDR1 SGHAT, CDR2 FQNNGV. CDR3 nucleotide sequence: TGTGCCAGCAGCTTAGAGGACAGGGATTTCGGTGAAGCTTTCTTT. Its translation: CASSLEDRDFGEAFF.

The rearrangement joins TRBV7-8 to TRBJ2-7; D is uncertain. Germline-derived CDR1 and CDR2 are SGHVS and FQNEAQ. This CDR3 spans 13 amino acids. Trimming took off 2 bases at V and 3 bases at J, with 8 bases between the two ends. CDR3 bases: TGTGCCAGCAGCTTACCCCTAAGCTACGAGCAGTACTTC. It encodes CASSLPLSYEQYF.

The J gene is TRBJ2-7, the V gene TRBV7-9; 9 nucleotides agree with TRBD1. After removal of 11 bases from V and 0 bases from J, the junction contained 20 bases not matched to a gene. The CDR3 extends over 18 amino acids. Germline CDR1 and CDR2: SEHNR and FQNEAQ (reference sequence). CDR3 nucleotide sequence: TGTGCCGGTTATTCCGGGACAGGGTGGAACCTCTTCTCCTACGAGCAGTACTTC. It translates to CAGYSGTGWNLFSYEQYF.

This chain links TRBV19 with TRBJ2-1; the D is unclear. V was clipped by 10 bases and J by 0 bases, with 13 bases between them. The length of the CDR3 is 14 residues. Per germline, CDR1 LNHDA and CDR2 SQIVND (reference sequence). Written as DNA, the CDR3 is TGTGCCACTCTGGCACCTCCCTCCTACAATGAGCAGTTCTTC. Amino acids: CATLAPPSYNEQFF.

CDR3 sequence reads: CASSLVAYEETQYF. The CDR3 coding sequence is TGTGCCAGCAGCTTAGTTGCCTATGAGGAGACCCAGTACTTC. J is TRBJ2-5 and V is TRBV11-3; no reliable D call. Germline loops: CDR1 SGHNT, CDR2 YENEEA. Deletions cut 1 base from V and 5 bases from J, with 11 bases between. The CDR3 runs to 14 residues.

This sequence joins TRBV6-5 and TRBJ2-2, with D perhaps assigned TRBD1 or TRBD2 (5 bases each). This CDR3 is 15 amino acids long. The germline V gene encodes CDR1 MNHEY and CDR2 SVGAGI. V was cut by 6 bases and J by 5 bases, with 16 bases left in between. CDR3 sequence (DNA): TGTGCCAGCAGGTCCGGGACGCCCAAGACCGGGGAGCTGTTTTTT. Its translation: CASRSGTPKTGELFF.

This clone came up once. The genes are TRBV9 and TRBJ2-5, with D possibly matching TRBD2 (5 bases). This CDR3 has 14 amino acids. Germline CDR1 reads SGDLS; CDR2 reads YYNGEE. Trimming stripped 3 bases from V and 4 bases from J, with 13 bases between. In DNA form, the CDR3 reads TGTGCCAGCAGCGCGGTCCCGGGATTAGAGACCCAGTACTTC. This gives the protein CASSAVPGLETQYF.